This T cell receptor (beta chain) was recovered during a study of T cells after yellow fever vaccination. Overall study: The fractions with low cell numbers were processed using SMART-Seq v4 Ultra Low Input.

The CDR3 loop spans 13 amino acids. V lost 5 bases, J lost 5 bases, and 4 bases stayed unmatched. CDR1 is SGHVS, CDR2 FQNEAQ, per germline. In the case of this clonotype: Its antigen remains unidentified.

For TCR, cDNA came from 5'RACE template switching, which added a universal primer site and UMIs. MiXCR was run by TCRdb on the 5' RACE reads, yielding one entry per CDR3 protein. The table lists hundreds of thousands of distinct CDR3 sequences, around an eighth of them singletons. Study-level points and caveats: Clonotypes shared by both compartments, CD4 and CD8, made up a small share. A secondary response was less intense yet reached its peak sooner, at day 5 versus 15.

The clonotype originates from a man aged 30 to 39 who received the YFV17D yellow fever vaccine. This rearrangement joins TRBV7-8 to TRBJ2-5; TRBD1 matches 8 bases. The material sequenced was PBMCs, taken on the day of the yellow fever booster vaccination. In nucleotides, the CDR3 is TGTGCCAGCAGCGACAGGGGCTGGGAGACCCAGTACTTC. Protein sequence: CASSDRGWETQYF.